The rows below give T cell receptor beta chains drawn from one sample of a study of T cells in Graves' hyperthyroidism and ophthalmopathy. TCRdb ran MiXCR on the multiplex PCR reads and lists one entry per CDR3 protein. Of under 800,000 distinct CDR3 sequences in the sample, 12% to 15% were seen once. Sequenced input: blood. The receptors originated from a woman between 18 and 29 years old with Graves' hyperthyroidism. Each CDR3 is given with its conserved first and last residue. D genes are given only for firm matches. A clone size is listed for some rows: how often the clone was seen (once, few, many), or a class if it is expanded.

j_call: TRBJ2-2
clone_size: many
d_call: TRBD2
v_call: TRBV19
cdr3_aa: CASSIAGGNTGELFF
cdr3_nt: TGTGCCAGCAGTATAGCGGGAGGGAACACCGGGGAGCTGTTTTTT

j_call: TRBJ2-7
clone_size: many
d_call: TRBD1
v_call: TRBV12-3/TRBV12-4
cdr3_aa: CASSWTGGEQYF
cdr3_nt: TGTGCCAGCAGTTGGACAGGGGGCGAGCAGTACTTC

j_call: TRBJ2-3
clone_size: many
d_call: NA
v_call: TRBV20-1
cdr3_aa: CSVVGSTPDTQYF
cdr3_nt: TGCAGTGTGGTCGGGAGTACGCCAGATACGCAGTATTTT

j_call: TRBJ1-5
clone_size: many
d_call: NA
v_call: TRBV28
cdr3_aa: CASSFGRASNQPQHF
cdr3_nt: TGTGCCAGCAGTTTTGGACGGGCATCCAATCAGCCCCAGCATTTT

j_call: TRBJ1-1
clone_size: few
d_call: NA
v_call: TRBV29-1
cdr3_aa: CSAGVGVAEAFF
cdr3_nt: TGCAGCGCAGGGGTTGGTGTAGCTGAAGCTTTCTTT

j_call: TRBJ2-7
clone_size: many
d_call: NA
v_call: TRBV30
cdr3_aa: CAWTIGKGVYEQYF
cdr3_nt: TGTGCCTGGACGATTGGGAAGGGGGTCTACGAGCAGTACTTC

j_call: TRBJ2-1
clone_size: many
d_call: TRBD2
v_call: TRBV12-3/TRBV12-4
cdr3_aa: CASSFLAGVSSHEQFF
cdr3_nt: TGTGCCAGCAGTTTCCTAGCGGGAGTGTCATCCCATGAGCAGTTCTTC

j_call: TRBJ2-1
clone_size: few
d_call: TRBD2
v_call: TRBV4-2
cdr3_aa: CASSPQLAGAYNEQFF
cdr3_nt: TGTGCCAGCAGCCCTCAACTAGCGGGGGCCTACAATGAGCAGTTCTTC

j_call: TRBJ2-7
clone_size: many
d_call: NA
v_call: TRBV6-2/TRBV6-3
cdr3_aa: CASSYPGRSYEQYF
cdr3_nt: TGTGCCAGCAGTTACCCAGGACGCTCCTACGAGCAGTACTTC

j_call: TRBJ2-7
clone_size: few
d_call: NA
v_call: TRBV4-2
cdr3_aa: CASSQGTTGPGEQYF
cdr3_nt: TGTGCCAGCAGCCAAGGGACGACGGGGCCGGGGGAGCAGTACTTC

j_call: TRBJ2-7
clone_size: NA
d_call: NA
v_call: TRBV6-1
cdr3_aa: CASSEQSSGYEQYF
cdr3_nt: TGTGCCAGCAGTGAACAGTCCTCAGGGTACGAGCAGTACTTC

j_call: TRBJ1-5
clone_size: NA
d_call: NA
v_call: TRBV5-1
cdr3_aa: CASSPSGSGQPQHF
cdr3_nt: TGCGCCAGCAGCCCGTCTGGGTCCGGTCAGCCCCAGCATTTT

j_call: TRBJ2-2
clone_size: few
d_call: TRBD2
v_call: TRBV5-1
cdr3_aa: CASSLTSGVHTGELFF
cdr3_nt: TGCGCCAGCAGCTTGACTAGCGGGGTCCATACCGGGGAGCTGTTTTTT

j_call: TRBJ2-2
clone_size: NA
d_call: NA
v_call: TRBV27
cdr3_aa: CASSLVPANTGELFF
cdr3_nt: TGTGCCAGCAGTTTAGTGCCTGCGAACACCGGGGAGCTGTTTTTT

j_call: TRBJ2-3
clone_size: NA
d_call: TRBD1
v_call: TRBV7-9
cdr3_aa: CASSPGDRGRVADTQYF
cdr3_nt: TGTGCCAGCAGCCCCGGGGACAGGGGGCGAGTCGCAGATACGCAGTATTTT

j_call: TRBJ1-2
clone_size: NA
d_call: NA
v_call: TRBV2
cdr3_aa: CASSVKGLTNYGYTF
cdr3_nt: TGTGCCAGCAGTGTGAAAGGGCTTACTAACTATGGCTACACCTTC

j_call: TRBJ1-5
clone_size: NA
d_call: NA
v_call: TRBV4-1
cdr3_aa: CASSQDWEGNQPQHF
cdr3_nt: TGCGCCAGCAGCCAAGACTGGGAAGGCAATCAGCCCCAGCATTTT

j_call: TRBJ2-2
clone_size: few
d_call: TRBD2
v_call: TRBV2
cdr3_aa: CASNKRGSGGELFF
cdr3_nt: TGTGCCAGCAACAAGCGGGGGTCAGGCGGGGAGCTGTTTTTT

j_call: TRBJ2-1
clone_size: many
d_call: TRBD2
v_call: TRBV2
cdr3_aa: CASSEVLAGGHNEQFF
cdr3_nt: TGTGCCAGCAGTGAGGTGCTAGCGGGAGGCCACAATGAGCAGTTCTTC

j_call: TRBJ1-5
clone_size: few
d_call: TRBD1
v_call: TRBV19
cdr3_aa: CASRDRGPGQPQHF
cdr3_nt: TGTGCCAGTAGAGACAGGGGGCCGGGGCAGCCCCAGCATTTT

j_call: TRBJ2-3
clone_size: few
d_call: TRBD2
v_call: TRBV9
cdr3_aa: CASSLGASGGVRYF
cdr3_nt: TGTGCCAGCAGCCTCGGGGCTAGCGGAGGCGTGAGGTATTTT

j_call: TRBJ1-5
clone_size: few
d_call: NA
v_call: TRBV6-2/TRBV6-3
cdr3_aa: CASSPSDRYFNQPQHF
cdr3_nt: TGTGCCAGCAGCCCCTCGGACCGATACTTCAATCAGCCCCAGCATTTT

j_call: TRBJ1-4
clone_size: many
d_call: NA
v_call: TRBV5-5
cdr3_aa: CASSLSISVNEKLFF
cdr3_nt: TGTGCCAGCAGCTTGTCCATTTCGGTAAACGAAAAACTGTTTTTT

j_call: TRBJ2-3
clone_size: many
d_call: NA
v_call: TRBV6-2/TRBV6-3
cdr3_aa: CASSGFFGLPTSTDTQYF
cdr3_nt: TGTGCCAGCAGTGGGTTCTTCGGGCTGCCAACTAGCACAGATACGCAGTATTTT

j_call: TRBJ1-1
clone_size: many
d_call: TRBD1
v_call: TRBV18
cdr3_aa: CASSLTGQDQGGEAFF
cdr3_nt: TGTGCCAGCTCACTCACCGGACAGGACCAAGGGGGTGAAGCTTTCTTT

j_call: TRBJ2-1
clone_size: many
d_call: TRBD2
v_call: TRBV30
cdr3_aa: CAWSVRGGHNEQFF
cdr3_nt: TGTGCCTGGAGTGTACGGGGGGGTCACAATGAGCAGTTCTTC

j_call: TRBJ1-1
clone_size: few
d_call: TRBD1
v_call: TRBV19
cdr3_aa: CASSRWIIRGQGGWNTEAFF
cdr3_nt: TGTGCCAGTAGTAGATGGATAATTCGGGGACAGGGAGGGTGGAACACTGAAGCTTTCTTT

j_call: TRBJ2-7
clone_size: many
d_call: NA
v_call: TRBV11-2
cdr3_aa: CASSSTAQGYEQYF
cdr3_nt: TGTGCCAGCAGCTCCACCGCACAGGGCTACGAGCAGTACTTC

j_call: TRBJ1-5
clone_size: few
d_call: NA
v_call: TRBV4-1
cdr3_aa: CASSIGPNQPQHF
cdr3_nt: TGCGCCAGCAGCATCGGGCCGAATCAGCCCCAGCATTTT

j_call: TRBJ2-2
clone_size: NA
d_call: NA
v_call: TRBV18
cdr3_aa: CASSPGTGAVLAGVSGELFF
cdr3_nt: TGTGCCAGCTCACCAGGGACAGGGGCCGTACTAGCGGGAGTCTCCGGGGAGCTGTTTTTT

j_call: TRBJ2-7
clone_size: few
d_call: NA
v_call: TRBV7-6
cdr3_aa: CASSPRGQVHEQYF
cdr3_nt: TGTGCCAGCAGCCCTCGGGGACAAGTCCACGAGCAGTACTTC

j_call: TRBJ2-5
clone_size: many
d_call: NA
v_call: TRBV20-1
cdr3_aa: CSAMDRTETQYF
cdr3_nt: TGCAGTGCGATGGATCGGACGGAGACCCAGTACTTC

j_call: TRBJ2-7
clone_size: few
d_call: NA
v_call: TRBV4-1
cdr3_aa: CASSQDQTAYEQYF
cdr3_nt: TGCGCCAGCAGCCAAGATCAGACAGCGTACGAGCAGTACTTC

j_call: TRBJ2-1
clone_size: few
d_call: TRBD2
v_call: TRBV20-1
cdr3_aa: CSARDWRLAGTYNEQFF
cdr3_nt: TGCAGTGCTAGAGATTGGAGACTAGCGGGGACCTACAATGAGCAGTTCTTC

j_call: TRBJ1-2
clone_size: many
d_call: NA
v_call: TRBV3-1
cdr3_aa: CASSQDTVWGPYGYTF
cdr3_nt: TGTGCCAGCAGCCAAGACACAGTGTGGGGGCCCTATGGCTACACCTTC

j_call: TRBJ1-2
clone_size: many
d_call: NA
v_call: TRBV24-1
cdr3_aa: CATSDSGTNYGYTF
cdr3_nt: TGTGCCACCAGTGATTCCGGGACAAACTATGGCTACACCTTC

j_call: TRBJ2-3
clone_size: NA
d_call: NA
v_call: TRBV2
cdr3_aa: CASRLVVTDTQYF
cdr3_nt: TGTGCCAGCCGTCTAGTGGTCACAGATACGCAGTATTTT

j_call: TRBJ1-2
clone_size: NA
d_call: TRBD1
v_call: TRBV13
cdr3_aa: CASSTRDRGYYGYTF
cdr3_nt: TGTGCCAGCAGCACCCGGGACAGGGGTTACTATGGCTACACCTTC

j_call: TRBJ1-6
clone_size: few
d_call: NA
v_call: TRBV7-2
cdr3_aa: CASSLGGVFESPLHF
cdr3_nt: TGTGCCAGCAGCTTAGGCGGGGTCTTCGAGTCACCCCTCCACTTT

j_call: TRBJ2-1
clone_size: NA
d_call: NA
v_call: TRBV12-5
cdr3_aa: CASGRVVGRYNEQFF
cdr3_nt: TGTGCTAGTGGCCGTGTAGTGGGGAGGTACAATGAGCAGTTCTTC

j_call: TRBJ2-2
clone_size: many
d_call: TRBD2
v_call: TRBV3-1
cdr3_aa: CASSQGGRNTGELFF
cdr3_nt: TGTGCCAGCAGCCAGGGCGGGAGGAACACCGGGGAGCTGTTTTTT

j_call: TRBJ1-4
clone_size: NA
d_call: TRBD1
v_call: TRBV4-3
cdr3_aa: CASSQGLGQINEKLFF
cdr3_nt: TGCGCCAGCAGCCAAGGTCTGGGACAGATTAATGAAAAACTGTTTTTT

j_call: TRBJ2-7
clone_size: NA
d_call: TRBD2
v_call: TRBV6-2/TRBV6-3
cdr3_aa: CASSSSPGVREYNEQYF
cdr3_nt: TGTGCCAGCAGTTCGTCCCCAGGTGTGCGGGAGTATAACGAGCAGTACTTC

j_call: TRBJ1-6
clone_size: NA
d_call: NA
v_call: TRBV20-1
cdr3_aa: CSARIPGANNSPLHF
cdr3_nt: TGCAGTGCTAGAATTCCCGGGGCCAATAATTCACCCCTCCACTTT

j_call: TRBJ2-1
clone_size: many
d_call: TRBD2
v_call: TRBV29-1
cdr3_aa: CSVEGSTSGRQEQFF
cdr3_nt: TGCAGCGTTGAAGGGTCGACTAGCGGGAGGCAGGAGCAGTTCTTC

j_call: TRBJ2-1
clone_size: few
d_call: NA
v_call: TRBV19
cdr3_aa: CATSAVHEQFF
cdr3_nt: TGTGCCACTAGCGCGGTCCATGAGCAGTTCTTC